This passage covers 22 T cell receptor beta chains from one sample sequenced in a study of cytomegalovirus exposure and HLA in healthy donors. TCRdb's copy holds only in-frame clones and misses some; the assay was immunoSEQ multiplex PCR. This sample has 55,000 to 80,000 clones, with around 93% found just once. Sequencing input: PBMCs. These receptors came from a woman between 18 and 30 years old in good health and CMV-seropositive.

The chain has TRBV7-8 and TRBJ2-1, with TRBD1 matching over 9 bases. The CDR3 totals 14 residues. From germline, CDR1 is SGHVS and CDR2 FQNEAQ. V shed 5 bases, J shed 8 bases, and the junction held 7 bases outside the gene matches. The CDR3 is CASSPQGARDEQFF. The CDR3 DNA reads TGTGCCAGCAGCCCACAGGGGGCGCGGGATGAGCAGTTCTTC.

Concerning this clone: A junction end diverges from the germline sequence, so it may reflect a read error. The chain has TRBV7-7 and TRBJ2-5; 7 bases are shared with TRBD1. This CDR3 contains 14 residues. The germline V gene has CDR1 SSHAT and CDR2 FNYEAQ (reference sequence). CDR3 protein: CASSSGQSRETQYF. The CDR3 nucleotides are TGTGCTAGCAGCTCGGGACAGTCGAGGGAGACCCAGTACTTC.

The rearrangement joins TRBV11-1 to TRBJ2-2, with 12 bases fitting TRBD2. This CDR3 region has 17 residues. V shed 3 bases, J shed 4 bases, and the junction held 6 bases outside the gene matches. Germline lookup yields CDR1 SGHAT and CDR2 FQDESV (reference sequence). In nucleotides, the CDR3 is TGTGCCAGCAGCTTGGAACTAGCGGGGGGATTCACCGGGGAGCTGTTTTTT. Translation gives CASSLELAGGFTGELFF.

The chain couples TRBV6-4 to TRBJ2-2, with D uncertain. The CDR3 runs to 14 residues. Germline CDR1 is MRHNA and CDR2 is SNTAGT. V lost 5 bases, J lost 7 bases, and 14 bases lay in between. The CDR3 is CASSQEPSSGELFF. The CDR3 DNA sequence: TGTGCCAGCAGTCAAGAACCCTCCAGCGGGGAGCTGTTTTTT.

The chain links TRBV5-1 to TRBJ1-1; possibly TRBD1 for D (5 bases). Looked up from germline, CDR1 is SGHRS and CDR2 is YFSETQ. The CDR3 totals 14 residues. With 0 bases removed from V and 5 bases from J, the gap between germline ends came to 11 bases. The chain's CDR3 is CASSLVWGGTEAFF. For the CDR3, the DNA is TGCGCCAGCAGCTTGGTTTGGGGGGGAACTGAAGCTTTCTTT.

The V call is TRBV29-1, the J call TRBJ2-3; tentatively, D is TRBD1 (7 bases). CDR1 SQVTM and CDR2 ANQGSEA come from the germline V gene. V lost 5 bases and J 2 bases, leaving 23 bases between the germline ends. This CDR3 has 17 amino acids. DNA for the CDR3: TGCAGCGTTCTAGGACAGGCGGGGTTTACAAACACAGATACGCAGTATTTT. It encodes CSVLGQAGFTNTDTQYF.

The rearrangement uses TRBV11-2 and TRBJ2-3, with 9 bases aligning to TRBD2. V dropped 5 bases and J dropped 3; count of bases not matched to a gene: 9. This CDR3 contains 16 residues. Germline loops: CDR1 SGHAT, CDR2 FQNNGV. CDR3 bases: TGTGCCAGCAGCGTTCCGCCGGGACTAGCAACAGATACGCAGTATTTT. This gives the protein CASSVPPGLATDTQYF. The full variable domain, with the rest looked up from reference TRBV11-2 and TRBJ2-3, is EAGVAQSPRYKIIEKRQSVAFWCNPISGHATLYWYQQILGQGPKLLIQFQNNGVVDDSQLPKDRFSAERLKGVDSTLKIQPAKLEDSAVYLCASSVPPGLATDTQYFGPGTRLTVL.

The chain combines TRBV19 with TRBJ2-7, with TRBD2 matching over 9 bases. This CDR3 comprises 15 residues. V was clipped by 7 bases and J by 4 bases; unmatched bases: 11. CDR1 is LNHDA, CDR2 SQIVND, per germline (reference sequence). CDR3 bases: TGTGCCAGTACCTCCGGGGCTAGCGGGAATTACGAGCAGTACTTC. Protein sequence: CASTSGASGNYEQYF.

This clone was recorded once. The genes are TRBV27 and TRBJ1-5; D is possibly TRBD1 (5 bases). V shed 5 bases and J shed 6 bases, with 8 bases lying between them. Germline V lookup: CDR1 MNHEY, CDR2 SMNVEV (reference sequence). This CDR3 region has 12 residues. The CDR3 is CASSPGGQPQHF. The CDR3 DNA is TGTGCCAGCAGTCCGGGGGGTCAGCCCCAGCATTTT.

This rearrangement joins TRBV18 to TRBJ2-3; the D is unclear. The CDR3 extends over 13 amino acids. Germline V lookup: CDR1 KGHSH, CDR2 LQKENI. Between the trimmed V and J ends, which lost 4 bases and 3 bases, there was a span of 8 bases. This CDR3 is CASSQTGTDTQYF. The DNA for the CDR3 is TGTGCCAGCTCACAAACCGGGACAGATACGCAGTATTTT.

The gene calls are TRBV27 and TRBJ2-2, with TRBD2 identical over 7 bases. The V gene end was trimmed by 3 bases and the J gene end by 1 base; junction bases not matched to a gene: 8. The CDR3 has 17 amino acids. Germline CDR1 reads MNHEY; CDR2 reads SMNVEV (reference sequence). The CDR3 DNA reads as TGTGCCAGCAGTTTCTTGGCGGGAGTTGGGAACACCGGGGAGCTGTTTTTT. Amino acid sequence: CASSFLAGVGNTGELFF.

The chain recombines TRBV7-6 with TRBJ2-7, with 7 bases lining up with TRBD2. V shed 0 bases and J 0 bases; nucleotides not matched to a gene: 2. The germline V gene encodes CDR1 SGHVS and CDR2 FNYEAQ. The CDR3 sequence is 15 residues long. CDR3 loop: CASSLASGPSYEQYF. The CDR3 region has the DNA TGTGCCAGCAGCTTAGCTAGCGGGCCCTCCTACGAGCAGTACTTC.

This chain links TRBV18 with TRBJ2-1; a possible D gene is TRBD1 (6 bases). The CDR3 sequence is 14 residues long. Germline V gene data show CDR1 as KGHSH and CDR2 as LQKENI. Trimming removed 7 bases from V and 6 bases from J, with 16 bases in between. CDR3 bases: TGTGCCAGCTTTCCAGGGAAAGGGGGCAATGAGCAGTTCTTC. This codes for CASFPGKGGNEQFF.

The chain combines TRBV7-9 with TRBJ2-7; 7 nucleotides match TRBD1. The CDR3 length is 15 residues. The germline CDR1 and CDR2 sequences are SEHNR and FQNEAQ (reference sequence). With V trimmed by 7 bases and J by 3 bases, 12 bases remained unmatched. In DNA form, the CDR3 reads TGTGCCAGCAACCCAGACAGGGCCGATCTCTACGAGCAGTACTTC. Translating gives CASNPDRADLYEQYF.

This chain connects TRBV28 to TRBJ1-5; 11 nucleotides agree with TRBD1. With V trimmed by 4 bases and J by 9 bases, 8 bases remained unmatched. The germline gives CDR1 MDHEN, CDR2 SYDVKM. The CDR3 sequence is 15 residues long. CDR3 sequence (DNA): TGTGCCAGCAGTTGGACAGGGGGCGGACTGGGGCCCCAGCATTTT. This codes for CASSWTGGGLGPQHF.

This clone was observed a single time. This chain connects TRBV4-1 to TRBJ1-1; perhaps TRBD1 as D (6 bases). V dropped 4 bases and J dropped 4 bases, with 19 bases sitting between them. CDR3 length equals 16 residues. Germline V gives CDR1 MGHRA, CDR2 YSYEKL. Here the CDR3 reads CASSPRTASLGTEAFF. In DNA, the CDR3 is TGCGCCAGCAGCCCCCGGACAGCCTCTCTTGGCACTGAAGCTTTCTTT.

CDR3 amino acids: CAWSVLPLGYGYTF. The CDR3 DNA follows: TGTGCCTGGAGTGTTCTCCCACTTGGCTATGGCTACACCTTC. The chain combines TRBV30 with TRBJ1-2; D not resolved. V was cut by 0 bases and J by 4 bases, with 12 bases left in between. The CDR3 extends over 14 amino acids. Germline assignment: CDR1 GTSNPN and CDR2 SVGIG (reference sequence).

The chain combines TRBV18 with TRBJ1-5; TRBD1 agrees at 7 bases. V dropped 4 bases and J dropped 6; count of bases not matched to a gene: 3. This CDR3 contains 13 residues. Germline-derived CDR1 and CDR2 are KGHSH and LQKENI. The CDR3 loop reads CASSQGAGQPQHF. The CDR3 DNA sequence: TGTGCCAGCTCACAGGGGGCAGGTCAGCCCCAGCATTTT.

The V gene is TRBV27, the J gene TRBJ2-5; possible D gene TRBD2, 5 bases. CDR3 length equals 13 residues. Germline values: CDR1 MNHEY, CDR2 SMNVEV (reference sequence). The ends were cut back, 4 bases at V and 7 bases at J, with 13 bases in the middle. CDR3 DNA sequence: TGTGCCAGCAGTTCGTCTGGCGGGTGGACCCAGTACTTC. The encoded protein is CASSSSGGWTQYF.

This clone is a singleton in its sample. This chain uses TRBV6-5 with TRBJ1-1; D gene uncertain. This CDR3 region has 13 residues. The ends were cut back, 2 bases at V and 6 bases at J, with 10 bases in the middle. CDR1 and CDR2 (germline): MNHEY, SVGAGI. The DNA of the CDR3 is TGTGCCAGCAGTTACGATTCTAACGCTGAAGCTTTCTTT. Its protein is CASSYDSNAEAFF.

CDR3 amino acids: CASTDSYGYTF. The DNA of the CDR3 is TGTGCCAGCACGGACAGCTATGGCTACACCTTC. This chain connects TRBV6-4 to TRBJ1-2; D is possibly TRBD1 (6 bases). Germline CDR1 reads MRHNA; CDR2 reads SNTAGT. CDR3 length equals 11 residues. The ends were cut back, 7 bases at V and 4 bases at J, with 7 bases in the middle.

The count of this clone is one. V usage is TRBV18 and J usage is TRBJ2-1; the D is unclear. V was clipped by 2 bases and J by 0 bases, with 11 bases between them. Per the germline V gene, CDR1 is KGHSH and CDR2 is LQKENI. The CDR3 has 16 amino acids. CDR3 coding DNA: TGTGCCAGCTCACCATACGCCCTGAGCTCCTACAATGAGCAGTTCTTC. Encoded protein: CASSPYALSSYNEQFF.